The rows below give T cell receptor beta chains drawn from one sample of a study of neurological immune-mediated disorders. TCRdb re-analysed the 5' RACE reads in MiXCR, keeping a single row per CDR3 protein. There are some 49,000 distinct CDR3 sequences in the sample; about 9.1% occur only once, and roughly 1.6% lies in the top ten. Source material: PBMCs. These receptors all come from a woman between 35 and 50 years old in good health. Both conserved end residues are part of each CDR3. D genes are given only for firm matches. The listing skips clone size in some rows; elsewhere it reads once, few, many or a size class.

j_call,v_call,clone_size,d_call,cdr3_aa,cdr3_nt
TRBJ1-1,TRBV11-2,many,NA,CASSPRVPFIF,TGTGCCAGCAGCCCTCGTGTCCCGTTCATCTTT
TRBJ1-1,TRBV6-1,many,NA,CASSELSFNTEAFF,TGTGCCAGCAGTGAACTCAGTTTCAACACTGAAGCTTTCTTT
TRBJ1-5,TRBV12-3/TRBV12-4,many,NA,CASSLAGTVSNQPQHF,TGTGCCAGCAGTTTGGCCGGGACGGTTAGCAATCAGCCCCAGCATTTT
TRBJ1-1,TRBV19,many,TRBD1,CASRWTGDYGTEAFF,TGTGCCAGCCGTTGGACAGGGGATTATGGCACTGAAGCTTTCTTT
TRBJ2-5,TRBV6-5,NA,NA,CASNPTGILTQYF,TGTGCCAGCAACCCAACAGGGATTTTGACCCAGTACTTC
TRBJ2-7,TRBV3-1,many,NA,CASSQDYVGYEQYF,TGTGCCAGCAGCCAAGATTATGTGGGGTACGAGCAGTACTTC
TRBJ2-1,TRBV20-1,many,NA,CSARAPVTYNEQFF,TGCAGTGCGCGTGCTCCCGTAACCTACAATGAGCAGTTCTTC
TRBJ1-2,TRBV7-9,once,NA,CASSLDGGRYGYTF,TGTGCCAGCAGCTTAGATGGAGGGAGGTATGGCTACACCTTC
TRBJ2-2,TRBV12-3/TRBV12-4,many,NA,CASRPGPTNTGELFF,TGTGCCAGCAGGCCGGGACCGACGAACACCGGGGAGCTGTTTTTT
TRBJ1-2,TRBV7-2,NA,TRBD1,CASSRLQGNYGYTF,TGTGCCAGCAGCCGACTACAGGGGAACTATGGCTACACCTTC
TRBJ2-7,TRBV5-1,many,TRBD2,CASSGGGGEIYEQYF,TGCGCCAGCAGCGGTGGGGGGGGGGAGATCTACGAGCAGTACTTC
TRBJ1-4,TRBV6-6,many,NA,CASRTQGVRHEKLFF,TGTGCCAGCAGGACCCAGGGAGTCCGGCATGAAAAACTGTTTTTT
TRBJ1-5,TRBV29-1,many,TRBD1,CSVSTGGTYSNQPQHF,TGCAGCGTATCGACAGGGGGTACCTATAGCAATCAGCCCCAGCATTTT
TRBJ1-1,TRBV7-2,many,NA,CASSLGRRGTEAFF,TGTGCCAGCAGCTTGGGTCGACGGGGGACTGAAGCTTTCTTT
TRBJ1-1,TRBV7-3,many,NA,CASSLNQMNTEAFF,TGTGCCAGCAGCTTAAATCAGATGAACACTGAAGCTTTCTTT
TRBJ2-7,TRBV5-1,many,TRBD2,CASRRREGAEQYF,TGCGCCAGCAGGAGGCGGGAGGGAGCGGAGCAGTACTTC
TRBJ1-5,TRBV20-1,many,TRBD1,CSAVKDRGRNQPQHF,TGCAGTGCTGTGAAGGACAGGGGCAGAAATCAGCCCCAGCATTTT
TRBJ1-1,TRBV6-1,NA,NA,CASREGSIPEAFF,TGTGCCAGCAGAGAGGGGTCGATTCCTGAAGCTTTCTTT
TRBJ2-2,TRBV12-5,many,NA,CASVGLDTGELFF,TGTGCTAGTGTTGGATTAGACACCGGGGAGCTGTTTTTT
TRBJ2-1,TRBV7-3,NA,NA,CASSLEYWGAQFF,TGTGCCAGCAGCTTGGAGTATTGGGGAGCGCAGTTCTTC
TRBJ1-1,TRBV24-1,many,TRBD1,CATSGPDRGDTEAFF,TGTGCCACCAGTGGACCGGACAGGGGCGACACTGAAGCTTTCTTT
TRBJ2-1,TRBV7-2,many,NA,CASSYPRYEQFF,TGTGCCAGCAGCTATCCCAGGTATGAGCAGTTCTTC
TRBJ2-1,TRBV5-1,NA,TRBD2,CASSVTSGGYNEQFF,TGCGCCAGCAGCGTAACTAGCGGGGGCTACAATGAGCAGTTCTTC
TRBJ1-1,TRBV6-6,many,TRBD1,CASSPGGRGTEAFF,TGTGCCAGCAGTCCAGGGGGACGGGGCACTGAAGCTTTCTTT
TRBJ1-2,TRBV9,many,NA,CASSGGGGVHGYTF,TGTGCCAGCAGCGGCGGGGGGGGGGTACATGGCTACACCTTC
TRBJ2-3,TRBV6-2/TRBV6-3,many,TRBD2,CASSTLAGGPDTQYF,TGTGCCAGCAGTACCCTAGCGGGGGGGCCAGATACGCAGTATTTT